The 11 T cell receptor beta chains listed next were all sequenced from one sample in a study of cytomegalovirus exposure and HLA in healthy donors. Primers for the PCR totalled 60 Vbeta and 13 Jbeta. Method: immunoSEQ multiplex PCR; TCRdb's copy keeps in-frame clones and lacks some. This sample yields some 29,000 clones, of which around 40% are seen a single time; roughly 2% belongs to the top ten. Sequencing was carried out using PBMCs. These receptors were collected from a woman aged 45-65 years in good health and CMV-seronegative.

The chain has TRBV7-2 and TRBJ2-5, with a tentative D call TRBD2 (6 bases). Trimming cost V 2 bases and J 5 bases, with 18 bases left between them. The CDR3 runs 16 residues. Germline CDR1 SGHTA, CDR2 FQGNSA. The CDR3: CASSLRDSGHMETQYF. The CDR3 DNA is TGTGCCAGCAGCTTAAGGGATAGCGGCCATATGGAGACCCAGTACTTC. Combining the CDR3 with reference TRBV7-2 and TRBJ2-5 gives the whole variable domain GAGVSQSPSNKVTEKGKDVELRCDPISGHTALYWYRQSLGQGLEFLIYFQGNSAPDKSGLPSDRFSAERTGGSVSTLTIQRTQQEDSAVYLCASSLRDSGHMETQYFGPGTRLLVL.

J is TRBJ2-7 and V is TRBV12-5; unclear D gene. V shed 7 bases and J shed 2 bases, with 12 bases lying between them. The CDR3 loop spans 13 amino acids. From germline, CDR1 is LGHNT and CDR2 FRNRAP. The CDR3 nucleotides are TGTGCTAGTGCCCCCCTCCGAGCCTACGAGCAGTACTTC. As protein: CASAPLRAYEQYF.

The chain has TRBV19 and TRBJ2-7, with D possibly being TRBD2 (5 bases). The germline V and J ends were trimmed by 4 bases and 0 bases, with 13 bases remaining between them. Germline V lookup: CDR1 LNHDA, CDR2 SQIVND (reference sequence). The CDR3 length is 15 residues. CDR3 nucleotide sequence: TGTGCCAGTAGTAAACTAGGTGGGAGCTCCTACGAGCAGTACTTC. Translating it yields CASSKLGGSSYEQYF.

This clone was observed a few times. This chain links TRBV28 with TRBJ1-2; 7 bases are shared with TRBD1. The ends lost 3 bases at V and 2 bases at J; junction bases unmatched: 3. CDR3 length equals 14 residues. Germline V gene data show CDR1 as MDHEN and CDR2 as SYDVKM. The CDR3 loop is CASSLEQGNYGYTF. CDR3 sequence (DNA): TGTGCCAGCAGTTTGGAACAGGGGAACTATGGCTACACCTTC.

The chain couples TRBV9 to TRBJ2-7; tentatively, D is TRBD2 (6 bases). V lost 4 bases, J lost 3 bases, and 14 bases lay in between. Germline V gene data show CDR1 as SGDLS and CDR2 as YYNGEE. This CDR3 contains 14 residues. CDR3 in amino acids: CASSPRDLLYEQYF. The DNA of the CDR3 is TGTGCCAGCAGCCCCAGGGACTTACTCTACGAGCAGTACTTC.

The rearrangement uses TRBV5-1 and TRBJ1-6, with D perhaps matching TRBD1 (6 bases). Deletions cut 3 bases from V and 8 bases from J, with 12 bases between. The CDR3 totals 14 residues. Germline CDR1 SGHRS, CDR2 YFSETQ. CDR3 sequence: CASSSGQWDSPLHF. CDR3 nucleotides: TGCGCCAGCAGCTCCGGACAGTGGGATTCACCCCTCCACTTT.

The rearrangement uses TRBV7-3 and TRBJ2-1; 10 bases map to TRBD2. Germline CDR1 SGHTA, CDR2 FQGTGA. The CDR3 sequence is 17 residues long. V lost 5 bases to trimming and J lost 3 bases; unmatched junction nucleotides: 10. The CDR3 DNA reads TGTGCCAGCAGCCTCCTACCTAGCGGGAGTTTCTACAATGAGCAGTTCTTC. Its translation is CASSLLPSGSFYNEQFF.

The chain couples TRBV11-2 to TRBJ2-5; 7 bases are shared with TRBD1. The trim removed 1 base at V and 2 bases at J, leaving 4 bases unmatched. Per germline, CDR1 SGHAT and CDR2 FQNNGV. The CDR3 extends over 15 amino acids. The CDR3 nucleotides read TGTGCCAGCAGCTTAGCCTGGACAGGTCAAGAGACCCAGTACTTC. It specifies CASSLAWTGQETQYF.

V usage is TRBV4-1 and J usage is TRBJ1-5; unclear D gene. V was clipped by 0 bases and J by 0 bases, with 9 bases between them. The germline V gene has CDR1 MGHRA and CDR2 YSYEKL. The CDR3 runs 16 residues. The CDR3 nucleotides are TGCGCCAGCAGCCAAGATGGAGAATTTAGCAATCAGCCCCAGCATTTT. As protein: CASSQDGEFSNQPQHF.

This chain connects TRBV27 to TRBJ2-7; possible D gene TRBD1, 8 bases. V was clipped by 5 bases and J by 4 bases, with 21 bases between them. Germline assignment: CDR1 MNHEY and CDR2 SMNVEV (reference sequence). The CDR3 covers 16 residues. The CDR3 loop is CASSQSRGRGSYEQYF. The CDR3 DNA reads as TGTGCCAGCAGTCAATCCAGGGGGCGCGGGAGTTACGAGCAGTACTTC.

This chain uses TRBV5-1 with TRBJ1-1; D might be TRBD1 (5 bases). The ends were cut back, 0 bases at V and 2 bases at J, with 8 bases in the middle. Germline CDR1 and CDR2: SGHRS and YFSETQ. This CDR3 contains 14 residues. CDR3 bases: TGCGCCAGCAGCTTGGAAGGACACAACACTGAAGCTTTCTTT. Translation: CASSLEGHNTEAFF.